A selection of T cell receptor beta chains follows, all from one sample in a study of Ad26.COV2.S vaccination and SARS-CoV-2 variants. Measured with immunoSEQ multiplex PCR; TCRdb has only the in-frame clones, and not every one. Of more than 350,000 clones listed, about 93% were seen once; the top ten hold 10% to 15%. The sample here was peripheral blood, taken in a trial of Ad26.COV2.S vaccine versus placebo. Receptor source: a person between 18 and 65 years old who received the Ad26.COV2.S COVID-19 vaccine or a placebo. CDR3s include the opening cysteine and the closing phenylalanine or tryptophan. Fields, in order: clone size, CDR3 length, D gene, V gene, J gene, CDR3 DNA, CDR3 protein. D genes are given only for firm matches. The size field is filled for only some rows; it gives once, few, many or a size class.

NA	14	NA	TRBV2	TRBJ1-1	TGTGCCAGCATTGGGGCAGGGTCGACCACTGAAGCTTTCTTT	CASIGAGSTTEAFF
NA	15	TRBD1	TRBV15	TRBJ2-3	TGTGCCACCAGCAGAGATGGACAGGGACGGGATACGCAGTATTTT	CATSRDGQGRDTQYF
NA	15	TRBD2	TRBV9	TRBJ2-2	TGTGCCAGCAGCACTAGCGGGAGGCGGACCGGGGAGCTGTTTTTT	CASSTSGRRTGELFF
once	15	NA	TRBV27	TRBJ2-1	TGTGCCACCGGAGGGGGACTACCAATCCACAATGAGCAGTTCTTC	CATGGGLPIHNEQFF
NA	15	NA	TRBV30	TRBJ1-6	TGTGCCTGGAGGATCCGGGCAGAGGGTAATTCACCCCTCCACTTT	CAWRIRAEGNSPLHF
NA	12	NA	TRBV2	TRBJ1-5	TGTGCCAGCGGGGCCAACAATCAGCCCCAGCATTTT	CASGANNQPQHF
NA	18	TRBD2	TRBV29-1	TRBJ2-1	TGCAGCGTTGAAACGTATGGACTAGCGGGGGTCTCCTACAATGAGCAGTTCTTC	CSVETYGLAGVSYNEQFF
few	13	TRBD1	TRBV2	TRBJ1-6	TGTGCCAGCAGTGAAGCGGTGACAGGGTATCTCCACTTT	CASSEAVTGYLHF
NA	17	NA	TRBV3-1/TRBV3-2	TRBJ1-3	TGTGCCAGCAGCCAAATAGGCTTGGGGGGCCGAGGAAACACCATATATTTT	CASSQIGLGGRGNTIYF
few	15	NA	TRBV10-2	TRBJ2-7	TGCGCCAGCAGTGAGGAGGCGCGGATAACCTACGAGCAGTACTTC	CASSEEARITYEQYF
NA	12	NA	TRBV20-1	TRBJ1-1	TGCAGTGCTAGTAATCGGGTTACCGAAGCTTTCTTT	CSASNRVTEAFF
NA	14	TRBD2	TRBV28	TRBJ2-1	TGTGCCAGCACCCCAGGCGGGAGTTACAATGAGCAGTTCTTC	CASTPGGSYNEQFF
NA	15	NA	TRBV27	TRBJ2-7	TGTGCCAGCAGTTTATACGGGACTTCGTCCTACGAGCAGTACTTC	CASSLYGTSSYEQYF
NA	17	TRBD2	TRBV18	TRBJ2-7	TGTGCCAGCTCACCACCCGGGACTAGCGGAGGGACCTACGAGCAGTACTTC	CASSPPGTSGGTYEQYF
NA	16	NA	TRBV29-1	TRBJ2-1	TGCAGCGTTGAAGATCCGACAGGATACTCCTACAATGAGCAGTTCTTC	CSVEDPTGYSYNEQFF
NA	15	TRBD2	TRBV5-4	TRBJ2-7	TGTGCCAGCAGAACCGGGACTAGCCGAAACTACGAGCAGTACTTC	CASRTGTSRNYEQYF
NA	14	NA	TRBV11-2	TRBJ1-1	TGTGCCAGCAGCTTAAAAGAGGGAAAAACTGAAGCTTTCTTT	CASSLKEGKTEAFF
NA	14	TRBD2	TRBV10-3	TRBJ2-7	TGTGCCATCAGGGCGGGGGGGGCCTCCTACGAGCAGTACTTC	CAIRAGGASYEQYF
NA	16	TRBD2	TRBV19	TRBJ2-5	TGTGCCACTATCCTCGGGACTAGCGGGAGTCGGGAGACCCAGTACTTC	CATILGTSGSRETQYF
NA	16	NA	TRBV5-6	TRBJ1-6	TGTGCCAGCAACCTTGGGCGGGCTACCTATAATTCACCCCTCCACTTT	CASNLGRATYNSPLHF
NA	14	NA	TRBV18	TRBJ2-6	TGTGCCAGCTCACCATCCTCTGGGGCCAACGTCCTGACTTTC	CASSPSSGANVLTF
NA	11	NA	TRBV30	TRBJ1-1	TGTGCCTGGAGTTCTGAAGCTGAAGCTTTCTTT	CAWSSEAEAFF
NA	14	TRBD2	TRBV4-1	TRBJ2-7	TGCGCCAGCAGCCATGGCGGGAGTTCCTACGAGCAGTACTTC	CASSHGGSSYEQYF
once	11	NA	TRBV5-1	TRBJ2-5	TGCGCCAGCAACCGGGGAGAGACCCAGTACTTC	CASNRGETQYF
NA	15	TRBD1	TRBV4-3	TRBJ2-4	TGCGCCAGCAGTCTTACAGGGGATGCCAAAAACATTCAGTACTTC	CASSLTGDAKNIQYF
NA	13	NA	TRBV5-4	TRBJ2-1	TGTGCCAGCAGCTTGGCACGGCTAAATGAGCAGTTCTTC	CASSLARLNEQFF
NA	15	NA	TRBV28	TRBJ1-1	TGTGCCAGCAGAAATCGCTCCCCCGAGGGGACTGAAGCTTTCTTT	CASRNRSPEGTEAFF
NA	14	NA	TRBV19	TRBJ1-3	TGTGCCAGTACCATCCAGAGCTCTGGAAACACCATATATTTT	CASTIQSSGNTIYF
NA	14	NA	TRBV7-2	TRBJ2-7	TGTGCCAGCAGCCTAGGGTCCCATACCTACGAGCAGTACTTC	CASSLGSHTYEQYF
NA	14	NA	TRBV6-4	TRBJ1-1	TGTGCCAGCAGTGACTACAGGGAGAACACTGAAGCTTTCTTT	CASSDYRENTEAFF
NA	14	NA	TRBV5-1	TRBJ2-1	TGCGCCAGCATGGCGTCAGGTTTCGACAATGAGCAGTTCTTC	CASMASGFDNEQFF
NA	14	TRBD1	TRBV27	TRBJ1-6	TGTGCCAGCAGGCCCGGGACAGGGTCTTCACCCCTCCACTTT	CASRPGTGSSPLHF
NA	14	NA	TRBV6-5	TRBJ2-1	TGTGCCAGCAGTTACTCGGGGGTTAAGGATGAGCAGTTCTTC	CASSYSGVKDEQFF
once	16	TRBD2	TRBV6-5	TRBJ2-3	TGTGCCAGCAGTTACTCGACGGGAGGTAGCACAGATACGCAGTATTTT	CASSYSTGGSTDTQYF